This is a list of T cell receptor beta chains from one sample in a study of CD8 T cells in ankylosing spondylitis. TCRdb analysed the 5' RACE reads with MiXCR anew, one entry per CDR3 protein. The sample holds around 250,000 distinct CDR3 sequences; 32% are singletons and the top ten take about 4%. Sequencing was done on a sample of blood, either unsorted or a sorted T cell fraction (not recorded which). These receptors originate from a male donor with ankylosing spondylitis or in good health (not recorded which). Both conserved end residues are trimmed from each CDR3. Each record gives: CDR3 length, J gene, clone size, V gene, CDR3 protein. Size is omitted from some rows. Given values are once, few, many or a class for expanded clones.

13	TRBJ2-3	-	TRBV12-3/TRBV12-4	ASTRSGVSTDTQY
12	TRBJ2-7	few	TRBV12-3/TRBV12-4	ASSSGGSSYEQY
10	TRBJ2-1	-	TRBV29-1	SVGRGDNEQF
11	TRBJ2-7	-	TRBV9	ASSPPLGYEQY
15	TRBJ2-1	-	TRBV20-1	SARDTKRGGRYNEQF
12	TRBJ2-3	-	TRBV18	ASSPGVDTDTQY
12	TRBJ2-3	-	TRBV7-8	ASSARTKWGTQY
12	TRBJ1-1	-	TRBV6-5	ASSYSPLGTEAF
11	TRBJ1-2	few	TRBV29-1	SVPAATTYGYT
15	TRBJ1-1	-	TRBV4-2	ASSHARGRSMNTEAF
9	TRBJ1-1	once	TRBV4-1	ASSHYTEAF
13	TRBJ2-5	-	TRBV12-3/TRBV12-4	ASSFDRGKQETQY
14	TRBJ2-1	many	TRBV4-2	ASSQSGGFSYNEQF
12	TRBJ2-1	-	TRBV10-3	AIRKLAGDNEQF
11	TRBJ1-4	few	TRBV20-1	SAQGKTNEKLF
13	TRBJ2-7	-	TRBV24-1	ATSDTRGSSYEQY
10	TRBJ1-1	-	TRBV12-3/TRBV12-4	ASGTSRSEAF
13	TRBJ2-1	-	TRBV6-5	ASSYTSGGYNEQF
10	TRBJ2-2	few	TRBV9	ASSPDTGELF
12	TRBJ2-1	few	TRBV12-3/TRBV12-4	ASRILTQANEQF
13	TRBJ2-5	-	TRBV6-1	ASNGGPGPRETQY
14	TRBJ1-3	few	TRBV6-1	ASSLTGANSGNTIY
14	TRBJ2-1	-	TRBV7-9	ASSQSPRGRYNEQF
14	TRBJ1-2	-	TRBV11-2	ASRDLTGTKNYGYT
14	TRBJ2-1	-	TRBV12-3/TRBV12-4	ASSPRRQGKGNEQF
11	TRBJ2-1	-	TRBV27	ASSLPRVNEQF
14	TRBJ1-1	-	TRBV5-5	ASSFGQGRTRTEAF
13	TRBJ2-1	few	TRBV12-3/TRBV12-4	ASTKRWGSYNEQF
17	TRBJ2-3	-	TRBV11-2	ASSPPSGGPPFPTDTQY